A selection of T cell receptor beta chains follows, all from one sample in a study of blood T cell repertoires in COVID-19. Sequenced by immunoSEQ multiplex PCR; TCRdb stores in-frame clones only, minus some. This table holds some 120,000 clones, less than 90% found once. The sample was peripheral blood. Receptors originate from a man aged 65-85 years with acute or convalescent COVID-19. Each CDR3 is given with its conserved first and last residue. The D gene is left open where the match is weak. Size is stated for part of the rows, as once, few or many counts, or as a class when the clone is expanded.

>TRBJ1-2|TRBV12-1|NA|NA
CASSDDRAHYGYTF
TGTGCCAGCAGCGACGACAGGGCTCACTATGGCTACACCTTC
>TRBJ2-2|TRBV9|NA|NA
CASSVGAGNTGELFF
TGTGCCAGCAGCGTAGGAGCAGGGAACACCGGGGAGCTGTTTTTT
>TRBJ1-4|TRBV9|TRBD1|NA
CASSVGQDIDEKLFF
TGTGCCAGCAGCGTGGGACAGGATATCGATGAAAAACTGTTTTTT
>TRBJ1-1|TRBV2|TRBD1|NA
CASSSQGAGDTEAFF
TGTGCCAGCAGTTCACAGGGGGCCGGGGACACTGAAGCTTTCTTT
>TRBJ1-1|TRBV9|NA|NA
CASTPLNTEAFF
TGTGCCAGCACCCCGTTGAACACTGAAGCTTTCTTT
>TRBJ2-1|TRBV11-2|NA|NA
CASSLGGYNEQFF
TGTGCCAGCAGCTTAGGAGGTTACAATGAGCAGTTCTTC
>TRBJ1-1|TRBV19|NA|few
CASSIAGGKAFF
TGTGCCAGTAGTATAGCGGGTGGAAAAGCTTTCTTT
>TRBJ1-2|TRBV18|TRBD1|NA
CASSDRDRVGYGYTF
TGTGCCAGCTCAGACCGGGACAGGGTGGGCTATGGCTACACCTTC
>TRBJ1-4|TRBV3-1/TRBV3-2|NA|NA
CASSPGTRNEKLFF
TGTGCCAGTTCACCCGGGACAAGGAATGAAAAACTGTTTTTT
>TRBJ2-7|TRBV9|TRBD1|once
CASSVGTGTYEQYF
TGTGCCAGCAGCGTAGGGACAGGGACCTACGAGCAGTACTTC
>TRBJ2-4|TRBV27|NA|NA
CASSRDVAKNIQYF
TGTGCCAGCAGTAGAGATGTCGCCAAAAACATTCAGTACTTC
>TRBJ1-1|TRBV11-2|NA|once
CASSLVQGMDGTEAFF
TGTGCCAGCAGCTTAGTCCAGGGAATGGATGGCACTGAAGCTTTCTTT
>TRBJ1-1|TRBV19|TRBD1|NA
CASSSPRRQGNEAFF
TGTGCCAGTAGTAGCCCCCGGAGACAGGGCAATGAAGCTTTCTTT